The source of this T cell receptor (beta chain) is a study of T cells after yellow fever vaccination. This clonotype was counted many times. The TCR cDNA carried a universal primer site and UMIs from 5'RACE template switching. MiXCR was run by TCRdb on the 5' RACE reads, yielding one entry per CDR3 protein. The sample contains around 340,000 distinct CDR3 sequences, roughly 8.7% of which appear only once. CDR3 length: 20 amino acids. Trimming removed 4 bases from V and 0 bases from J; junction bases left unmatched: 12. Germline V gene sequence: CDR1 LGHNA, CDR2 YNFKEQ. This sequence joins TRBV4-2 and TRBJ2-3, with TRBD2 identical over 14 bases. Sequencing used PBMCs, obtained on the day of the first yellow fever vaccination. This TCR derives from a man between 18 and 35 years old who received the YFV17D yellow fever vaccine. CDR3 loop: CASSPGLAGVQLDSTDTQYF. For the CDR3, the DNA is TGTGCCAGCAGCCCGGGACTAGCGGGGGTACAGTTAGATAGCACAGATACGCAGTATTTT.